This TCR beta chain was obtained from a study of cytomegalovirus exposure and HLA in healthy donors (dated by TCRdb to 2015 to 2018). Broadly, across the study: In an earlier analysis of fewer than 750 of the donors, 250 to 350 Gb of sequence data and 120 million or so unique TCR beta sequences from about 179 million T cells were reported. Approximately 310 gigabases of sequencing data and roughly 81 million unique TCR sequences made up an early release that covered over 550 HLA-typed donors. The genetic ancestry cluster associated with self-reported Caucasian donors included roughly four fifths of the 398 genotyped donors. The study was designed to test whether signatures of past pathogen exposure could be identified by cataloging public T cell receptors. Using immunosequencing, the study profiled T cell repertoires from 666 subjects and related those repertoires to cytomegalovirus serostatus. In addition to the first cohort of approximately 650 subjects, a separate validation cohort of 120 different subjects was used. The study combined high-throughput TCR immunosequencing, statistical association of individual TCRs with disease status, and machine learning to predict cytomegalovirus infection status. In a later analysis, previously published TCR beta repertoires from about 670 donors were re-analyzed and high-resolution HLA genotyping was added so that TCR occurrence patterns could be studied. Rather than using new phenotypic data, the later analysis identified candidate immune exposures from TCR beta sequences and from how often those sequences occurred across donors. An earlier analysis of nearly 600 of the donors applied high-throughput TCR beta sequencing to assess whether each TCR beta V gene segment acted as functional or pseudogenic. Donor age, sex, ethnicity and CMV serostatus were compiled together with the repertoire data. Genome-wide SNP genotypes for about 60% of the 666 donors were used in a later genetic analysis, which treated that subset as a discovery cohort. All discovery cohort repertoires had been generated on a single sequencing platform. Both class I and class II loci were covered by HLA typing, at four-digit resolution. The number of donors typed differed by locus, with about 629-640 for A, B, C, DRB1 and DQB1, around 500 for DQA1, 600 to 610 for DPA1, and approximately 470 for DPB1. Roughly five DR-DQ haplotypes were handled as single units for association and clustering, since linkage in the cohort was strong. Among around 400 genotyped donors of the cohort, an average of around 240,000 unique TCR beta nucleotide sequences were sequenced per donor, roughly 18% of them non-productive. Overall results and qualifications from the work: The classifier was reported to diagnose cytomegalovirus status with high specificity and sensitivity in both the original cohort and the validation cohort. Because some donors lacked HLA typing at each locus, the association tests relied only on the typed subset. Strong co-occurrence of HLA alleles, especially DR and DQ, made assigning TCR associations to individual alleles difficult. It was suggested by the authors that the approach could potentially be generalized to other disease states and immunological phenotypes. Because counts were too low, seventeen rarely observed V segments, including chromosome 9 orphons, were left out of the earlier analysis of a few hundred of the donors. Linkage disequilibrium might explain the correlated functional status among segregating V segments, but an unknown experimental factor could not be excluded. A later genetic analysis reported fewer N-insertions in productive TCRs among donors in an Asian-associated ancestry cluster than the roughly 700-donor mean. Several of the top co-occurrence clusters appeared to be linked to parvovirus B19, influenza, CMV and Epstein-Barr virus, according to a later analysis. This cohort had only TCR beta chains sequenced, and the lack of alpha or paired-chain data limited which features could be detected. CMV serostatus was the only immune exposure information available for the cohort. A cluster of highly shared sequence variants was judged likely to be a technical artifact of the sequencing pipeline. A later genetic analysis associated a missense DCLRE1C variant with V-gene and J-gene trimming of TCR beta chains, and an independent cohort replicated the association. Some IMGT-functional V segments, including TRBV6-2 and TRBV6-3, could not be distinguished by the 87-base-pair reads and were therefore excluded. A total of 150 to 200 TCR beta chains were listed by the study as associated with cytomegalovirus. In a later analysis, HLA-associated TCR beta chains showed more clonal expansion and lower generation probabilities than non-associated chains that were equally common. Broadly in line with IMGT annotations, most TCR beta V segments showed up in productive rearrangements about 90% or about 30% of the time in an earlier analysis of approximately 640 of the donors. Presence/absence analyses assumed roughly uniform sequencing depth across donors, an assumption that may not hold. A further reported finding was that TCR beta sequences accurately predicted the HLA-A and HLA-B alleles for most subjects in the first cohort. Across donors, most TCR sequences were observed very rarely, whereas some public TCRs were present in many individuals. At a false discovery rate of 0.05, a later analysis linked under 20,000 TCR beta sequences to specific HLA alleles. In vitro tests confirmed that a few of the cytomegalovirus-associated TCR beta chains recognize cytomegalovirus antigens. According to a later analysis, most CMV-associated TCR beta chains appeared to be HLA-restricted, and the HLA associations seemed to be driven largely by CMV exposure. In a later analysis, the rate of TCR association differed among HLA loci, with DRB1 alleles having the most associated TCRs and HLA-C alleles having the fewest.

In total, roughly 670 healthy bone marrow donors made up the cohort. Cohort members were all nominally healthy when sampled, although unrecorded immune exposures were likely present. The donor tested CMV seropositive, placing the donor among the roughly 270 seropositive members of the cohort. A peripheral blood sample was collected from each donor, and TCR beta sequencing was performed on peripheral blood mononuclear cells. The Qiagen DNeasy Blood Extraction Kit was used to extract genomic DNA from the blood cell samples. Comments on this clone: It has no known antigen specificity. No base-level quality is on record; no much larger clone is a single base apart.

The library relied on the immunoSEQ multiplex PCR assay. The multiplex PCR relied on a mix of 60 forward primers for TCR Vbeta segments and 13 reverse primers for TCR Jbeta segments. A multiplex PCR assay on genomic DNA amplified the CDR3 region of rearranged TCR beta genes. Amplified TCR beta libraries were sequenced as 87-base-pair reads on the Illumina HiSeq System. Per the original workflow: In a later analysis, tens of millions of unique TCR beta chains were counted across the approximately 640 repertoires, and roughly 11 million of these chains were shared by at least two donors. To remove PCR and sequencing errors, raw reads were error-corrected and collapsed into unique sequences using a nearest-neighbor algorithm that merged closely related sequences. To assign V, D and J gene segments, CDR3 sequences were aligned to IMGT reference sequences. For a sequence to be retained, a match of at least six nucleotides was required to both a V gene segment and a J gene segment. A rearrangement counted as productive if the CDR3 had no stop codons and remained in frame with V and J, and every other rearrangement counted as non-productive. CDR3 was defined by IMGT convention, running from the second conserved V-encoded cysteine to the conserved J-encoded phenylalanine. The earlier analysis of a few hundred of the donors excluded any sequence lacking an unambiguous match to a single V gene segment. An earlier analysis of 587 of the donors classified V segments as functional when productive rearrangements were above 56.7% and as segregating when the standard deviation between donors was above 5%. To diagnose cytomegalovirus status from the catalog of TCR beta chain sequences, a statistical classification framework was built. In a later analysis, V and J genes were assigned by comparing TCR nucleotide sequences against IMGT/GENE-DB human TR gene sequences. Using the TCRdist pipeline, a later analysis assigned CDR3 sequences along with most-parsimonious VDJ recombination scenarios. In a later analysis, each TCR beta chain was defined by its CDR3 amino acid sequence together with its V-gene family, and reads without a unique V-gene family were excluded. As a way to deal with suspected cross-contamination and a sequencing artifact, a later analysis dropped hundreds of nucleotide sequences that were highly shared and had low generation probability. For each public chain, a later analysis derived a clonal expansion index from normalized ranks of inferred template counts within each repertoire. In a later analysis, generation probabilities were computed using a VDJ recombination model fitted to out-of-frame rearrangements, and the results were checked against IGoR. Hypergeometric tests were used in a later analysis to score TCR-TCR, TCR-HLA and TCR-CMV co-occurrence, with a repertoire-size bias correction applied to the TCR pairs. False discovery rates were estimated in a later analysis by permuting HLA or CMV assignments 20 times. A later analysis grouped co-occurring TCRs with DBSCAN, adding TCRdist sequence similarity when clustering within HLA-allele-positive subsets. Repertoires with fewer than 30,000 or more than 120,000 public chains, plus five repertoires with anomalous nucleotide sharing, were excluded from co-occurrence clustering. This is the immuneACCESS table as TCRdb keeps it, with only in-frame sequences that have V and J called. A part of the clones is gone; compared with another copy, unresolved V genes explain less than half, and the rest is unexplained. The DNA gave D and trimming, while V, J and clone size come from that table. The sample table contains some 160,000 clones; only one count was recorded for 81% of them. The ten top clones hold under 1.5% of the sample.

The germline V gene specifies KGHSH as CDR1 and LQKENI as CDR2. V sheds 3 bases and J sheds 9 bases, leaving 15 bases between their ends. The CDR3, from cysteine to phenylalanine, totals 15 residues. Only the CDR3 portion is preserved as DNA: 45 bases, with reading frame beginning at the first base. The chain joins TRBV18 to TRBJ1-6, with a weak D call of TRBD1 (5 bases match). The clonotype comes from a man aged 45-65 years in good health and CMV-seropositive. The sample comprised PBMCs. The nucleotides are TGTGCCAGCTCACCGCAAAGGGGCCGGCCTTCACCCCTCCACTTT. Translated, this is CASSPQRGRPSPLHF.